The next 27 T cell receptor beta chains were all read from a single sample in a study of shared clonotypes between healthy human individuals. Only in-frame clones appear in the TCRdb table, and some are missing; sequencing was by immunoSEQ multiplex PCR. The repertoire includes around 1,100,000 clones, about 80% of them detected once, and 0.89% sits in the top ten. Sequencing was performed on memory CD4+ T cells from PBMCs. Subset indicated: CD45RA-negative fraction. These TCRs come from a man aged 18-30 years in good health. Some clones in this sample may be carry-over from other donors' samples.

The chain couples TRBV9 to TRBJ1-1; D remains ambiguous. In germline, CDR1 is SGDLS, CDR2 YYNGEE. The CDR3 is made up of 15 amino acids. Between the trimmed V and J ends, which lost 3 bases and 0 bases, there was a span of 12 bases. This CDR3 is CASSAPPGMNTEAFF. For the CDR3, the DNA is TGTGCCAGCAGCGCCCCTCCCGGGATGAACACTGAAGCTTTCTTT.

There are a few counts of this clone. The chain joins TRBV5-1 to TRBJ2-7; 10 positions agree with TRBD1. CDR3 length: 14 amino acids. Germline values: CDR1 SGHRS, CDR2 YFSETQ. Losses at the gene ends were 4 bases for V and 5 bases for J; bases not matched to a gene: 6. The CDR3 loop is CASSQDRGTNEQYF. The CDR3 nucleotides are TGCGCCAGCAGCCAGGACAGGGGGACTAACGAGCAGTACTTC.

V gene TRBV9 combines with J gene TRBJ2-7, with 10 positions matching TRBD2. CDR1 SGDLS and CDR2 YYNGEE come from the germline V gene. The CDR3 extends over 15 amino acids. V lost 1 base to trimming and J lost 3 bases; unmatched junction nucleotides: 4. The CDR3 loop reads CASSVQASGSYEQYF. The CDR3 DNA reads as TGTGCCAGCAGCGTACAGGCTAGCGGGAGCTACGAGCAGTACTTC.

CDR3 sequence reads: CAWSVGRYGYTF. CDR3 in DNA: TGTGCCTGGAGTGTAGGGCGCTATGGCTACACCTTC. The genes are TRBV30 and TRBJ1-2; D gene uncertain. The CDR3 extends over 12 amino acids. Trimming left V 0 bases short and J 4 bases short, with 6 bases between. CDR1 GTSNPN and CDR2 SVGIG come from the germline V gene (reference sequence). The whole variable domain, filled in from reference TRBV30 and TRBJ1-2, reads SQTIHQWPATLVQPVGSPLSLECTVEGTSNPNLYWYRQAAGRGLQLLFYSVGIGQISSEVPQNLSASRPQDRQFILSSKKLLLSDSGFYLCAWSVGRYGYTFGSGTRLTVV.

The chain is built from TRBV18 and TRBJ2-7; either TRBD1 or TRBD2 may supply D (6 bases each). V was trimmed by 4 bases and J by 2 bases, leaving 27 bases between them. The germline V gene encodes CDR1 KGHSH and CDR2 LQKENI. This CDR3 contains 19 residues. CDR3 coding DNA: TGTGCCAGCTCACACGTAGGGGGGATGTTACGACAGGACGCCTACGAGCAGTACTTC. This codes for CASSHVGGMLRQDAYEQYF.

The rearrangement links TRBV9 to TRBJ1-1; D ambiguous. The germline V gene encodes CDR1 SGDLS and CDR2 YYNGEE. This CDR3 has 14 amino acids. Trimming cost V 0 bases and J 3 bases, with 9 bases left between them. The CDR3 reads CASSVDGEDTEAFF. DNA of the CDR3: TGTGCCAGCAGCGTAGACGGGGAGGACACTGAAGCTTTCTTT.

This clone was seen a few times. The chain carries TRBV29-1 and TRBJ2-5, with D possibly matching TRBD1 (6 bases). The V end lost 6 bases, the J end lost 2 bases, and 16 bases lay between the germline ends. Germline CDR1 is SQVTM and CDR2 is ANQGSEA. CDR3 length: 14 amino acids. The CDR3 nucleotides are TGCAGCGTCCCCGCCGGGACATCTCAAGAGACCCAGTACTTC. Its translation: CSVPAGTSQETQYF.

This clone was detected many times. V usage is TRBV6-5 and J usage is TRBJ1-2; possible D gene TRBD1, 6 bases. V was shortened by 2 bases and J by 4 bases, with 11 bases between the two germline ends. This CDR3 contains 14 residues. Germline V lookup: CDR1 MNHEY, CDR2 SVGAGI. The chain's CDR3 is CASSYGGLPYGYTF. CDR3 DNA: TGTGCCAGCAGTTACGGGGGGCTTCCCTATGGCTACACCTTC.

The rearrangement joins TRBV11-3 to TRBJ2-2, with TRBD2 identical over 7 bases. Germline CDR1 SGHNT, CDR2 YENEEA. This CDR3 is built from 17 residues. Trimming removed 0 bases from V and 0 bases from J; junction bases left unmatched: 4. The CDR3 loop reads CASSLDRLAANTGELFF. The DNA of the CDR3 is TGTGCCAGCAGCTTAGATCGGCTAGCGGCGAACACCGGGGAGCTGTTTTTT.

This clone was picked up a small number of times. The chain carries TRBV7-2 and TRBJ2-5, with D perhaps matching TRBD1 (6 bases). Trimming shortened V by 5 bases and J by 3 bases, and 10 bases separated the two germline ends. The V gene's germline CDR1 is SGHTA and CDR2 FQGNSA. The CDR3 length is 13 residues. As DNA, the CDR3 is TGTGCCAGCAGCAGACAGGTGGAAGAGACCCAGTACTTC. It yields the protein CASSRQVEETQYF.

The chain joins TRBV9 to TRBJ1-3; unclear D gene. V gave up 0 bases and J gave up 0 bases, with 10 bases separating them. This CDR3 comprises 16 residues. The germline CDR1 and CDR2 sequences are SGDLS and YYNGEE. CDR3 DNA sequence: TGTGCCAGCAGCGTAGTACCGTCCGGCTCTGGAAACACCATATATTTT. Translating gives CASSVVPSGSGNTIYF.

This clone was counted only a few times. The V and J genes are TRBV7-9 and TRBJ2-5, with TRBD2 as a possible D gene (5 bases). Germline CDR1 SEHNR, CDR2 FQNEAQ (reference sequence). The V and J ends lost 2 bases and 1 base respectively, with 11 bases between them. The CDR3 length is 15 residues. The CDR3 protein is CASSLRGNIQETQYF. In nucleotides, the CDR3 is TGTGCCAGCAGCTTACGGGGTAATATCCAAGAGACCCAGTACTTC. The full variable domain, completed using reference TRBV7-9 and TRBJ2-5, is DTGVSQNPRHKITKRGQNVTFRCDPISEHNRLYWYRQTLGQGPEFLTYFQNEAQLEKSRLLSDRFSAERPKGSFSTLEIQRTEQGDSAMYLCASSLRGNIQETQYFGPGTRLLVL.

The V call is TRBV11-3, the J call TRBJ2-3, with D perhaps assigned TRBD1 or TRBD2 (5 bases each). Germline CDR1 reads SGHNT; CDR2 reads YENEEA. The CDR3 totals 14 residues. V dropped 5 bases and J dropped 0 bases, with 9 bases sitting between them. The CDR3 reads CASSVGESTDTQYF. For the CDR3, the DNA is TGTGCCAGCAGCGTGGGGGAGAGCACAGATACGCAGTATTTT.

Remarks on this clone: A read error likely explains this, since a far larger clone differs by one base. The chain recombines TRBV6-1 with TRBJ2-7; D uncertain. The CDR3 totals 11 residues. V lost 4 bases, J lost 2 bases, and 3 bases lay in between. Germline V lookup: CDR1 MNHNS, CDR2 SASEGT. The CDR3 DNA reads as TGTGCCAGCAGTGCGCCCTACGAGCAGTACTTC. It is translated as CASSAPYEQYF.

This chain links TRBV28 with TRBJ1-1, with a possible D match to TRBD1 (6 bases). The germline V and J ends were trimmed by 6 bases and 9 bases, with 20 bases remaining between them. This CDR3 has 14 amino acids. Per germline, CDR1 MDHEN and CDR2 SYDVKM. The CDR3 DNA sequence: TGTGCCAGCAGCCTAACCGCGGGGGGGCATCAAGCTTTCTTT. Amino acid sequence: CASSLTAGGHQAFF.

There are a few counts of this clone. The CDR3 protein is CASSDPGGGQETQYF. The CDR3 region has the DNA TGCGCCAGCAGCGATCCCGGGGGCGGGCAAGAGACCCAGTACTTC. The V and J genes are TRBV5-1 and TRBJ2-5; D possibly matches TRBD1 or TRBD2 (6 bases each). The CDR3 is made up of 15 amino acids. Per germline, CDR1 SGHRS and CDR2 YFSETQ. V was clipped by 4 bases and J by 2 bases, with 15 bases between them.

J is TRBJ2-1 and V is TRBV19; 15 bases match TRBD2. The CDR3 runs 17 residues. The germline V gene has CDR1 LNHDA and CDR2 SQIVND (reference sequence). V shed 4 bases, J shed 5 bases, and the junction held 6 bases outside the gene matches. CDR3 nucleotide sequence: TGTGCCAGTAGTAACCCCCGGACTAGCGGGAGGGACAATGAGCAGTTCTTC. It is translated as CASSNPRTSGRDNEQFF.

This sequence joins TRBV7-6 and TRBJ2-1, with a tentative D call TRBD2 (6 bases). V lost 3 bases and J 9 bases, leaving 18 bases between the germline ends. CDR1 and CDR2 from the germline V gene are SGHVS and FNYEAQ. CDR3 length equals 15 residues. The CDR3 here is CASSLGELASVEQFF. In DNA, the CDR3 is TGTGCCAGCAGCTTGGGGGAACTAGCCTCTGTTGAGCAGTTCTTC.

The J gene is TRBJ2-7, the V gene TRBV20-1; unclear D gene. The CDR3 totals 9 residues. V was shortened by 6 bases and J by 7 bases, with 7 bases between the two germline ends. Germline V lookup: CDR1 DFQATT, CDR2 SNEGSKA (reference sequence). The CDR3 protein is CSATEEQYF. The DNA of the CDR3 is TGCAGTGCAACGGAGGAGCAGTACTTC.

The rearrangement joins TRBV4-2 to TRBJ1-1; tentatively, D is TRBD1 (5 bases). Trimming left V 2 bases short and J 4 bases short, with 14 bases between. The CDR3 is 15 residues long. The germline CDR1 and CDR2 sequences are LGHNA and YNFKEQ. CDR3 coding DNA: TGTGCCAGCAGCCAAACCGCCGGGGGGGGCACTGAAGCTTTCTTT. It codes for CASSQTAGGGTEAFF.

The chain carries TRBV19 and TRBJ2-3, with 9 bases aligning to TRBD2. The trim removed 3 bases at V and 6 bases at J, leaving 10 bases unmatched. The CDR3 is 16 amino acids. Germline CDR1 reads LNHDA; CDR2 reads SQIVND (reference sequence). The CDR3 nucleotides are TGTGCCAGTAGTATCCCGACTAGCGGCGGGGGGGATACGCAGTATTTT. Residues: CASSIPTSGGGDTQYF.

This rearrangement joins TRBV5-1 to TRBJ2-2, with 7 bases lining up with TRBD2. This CDR3 contains 15 residues. CDR1 SGHRS and CDR2 YFSETQ come from the germline V gene. Trimming at V came to 7 bases and at J to 0 bases, leaving 6 bases not matched to a gene. In DNA, the CDR3 is TGCGCCAGCTCGGGGGAGGGACCGAACACCGGGGAGCTGTTTTTT. Amino acids: CASSGEGPNTGELFF.

The chain is built from TRBV7-2 and TRBJ2-1, with D hard to call. The germline V gene has CDR1 SGHTA and CDR2 FQGNSA. Deletions cut 1 base from V and 7 bases from J, with 14 bases between. The CDR3 spans 15 residues. CDR3 sequence: CASSLVGPVMNEQFF. The DNA of the CDR3 is TGTGCCAGCAGCTTAGTTGGCCCTGTCATGAATGAGCAGTTCTTC.

The chain combines TRBV27 with TRBJ1-1, with D unclear. V gave up 8 bases and J gave up 0 bases, with 16 bases separating them. From germline, CDR1 is MNHEY and CDR2 SMNVEV (reference sequence). The CDR3 is 15 amino acids. DNA of the CDR3: TGTGCCAGCTCCCGTGGGGATACTTTGAACACTGAAGCTTTCTTT. Its protein is CASSRGDTLNTEAFF.

This chain joins TRBV11-3 and TRBJ2-7; 12 bases are a match to TRBD1. V gave up 0 bases and J gave up 5 bases; unmatched junction bases: 5. CDR1 SGHNT and CDR2 YENEEA come from the germline V gene. The CDR3 has 16 amino acids. CDR3 loop: CASSLEGQGAADEQYF. The CDR3, as DNA: TGTGCCAGCAGCTTAGAGGGACAGGGGGCAGCGGACGAGCAGTACTTC. Based on the CDR3 plus reference TRBV11-3 and TRBJ2-7, the full variable domain is EAGVVQSPRYKIIEKKQPVAFWCNPISGHNTLYWYLQNLGQGPELLIRYENEEAVDDSQLPKDRFSAERLKGVDSTLKIQPAELGDSAVYLCASSLEGQGAADEQYFGPGTRLTVT.

This clone was seen a handful of times. The chain has TRBV30 and TRBJ1-5; 7 positions agree with TRBD1. Germline CDR1 and CDR2: GTSNPN and SVGIG (reference sequence). J lost 9 bases, V lost 1 base, and 15 bases had no gene match. The CDR3 runs 16 residues. The CDR3 loop is CAWSEQGPIAIRPQHF. In nucleotides, the CDR3 is TGTGCCTGGAGTGAACAGGGGCCTATAGCAATCAGGCCCCAGCATTTT.

There are a few counts of this clone. The V call is TRBV28, the J call TRBJ2-2, with 10 bases matching TRBD1. Germline V gives CDR1 MDHEN, CDR2 SYDVKM. After removal of 4 bases from V and 4 bases from J, the junction contained 12 bases not matched to a gene. CDR3 size: 18 residues. CDR3 residues: CASSSFGGRTGGTGELFF. The CDR3, as DNA: TGTGCCAGCAGTTCGTTCGGGGGTCGGACAGGGGGCACCGGGGAGCTGTTTTTT.